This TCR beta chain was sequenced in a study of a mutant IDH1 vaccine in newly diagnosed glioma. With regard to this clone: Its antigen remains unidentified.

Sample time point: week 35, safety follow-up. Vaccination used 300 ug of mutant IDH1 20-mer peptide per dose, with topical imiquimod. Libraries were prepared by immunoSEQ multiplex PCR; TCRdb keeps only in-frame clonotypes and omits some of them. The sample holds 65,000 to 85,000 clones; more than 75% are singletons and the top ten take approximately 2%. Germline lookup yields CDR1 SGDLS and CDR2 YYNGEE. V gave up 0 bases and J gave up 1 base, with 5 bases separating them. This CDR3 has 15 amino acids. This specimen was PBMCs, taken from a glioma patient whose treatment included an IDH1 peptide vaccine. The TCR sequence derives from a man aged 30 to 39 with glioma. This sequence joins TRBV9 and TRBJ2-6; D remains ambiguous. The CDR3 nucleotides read TGTGCCAGCAGCGTAGTGCCGTCTGGGGCCAACGTCCTGACTTTC. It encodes CASSVVPSGANVLTF.